This T cell receptor beta chain emerged from a study of human T cells and chemical hapten exposure. Study overall: Small pooled library volume differences chiefly drove per-sample TCR yield variation.

For the library, individual cDNA molecules each received unique molecular identifiers. Per the original methods: 96,000 or so TCRs per sample was the median, with a range of about 23,224 to 750,000. Each CDR3 protein is one row after TCRdb ran MiXCR on the RACE reads. TCRdb's processing, not the authors', yielded these V and J calls. The top ten hold roughly 12% of the sample, which has fewer than 40,000 distinct CDR3 sequences, approximately 5.5% seen once. Regarding time point: healthy volunteer bleed at 6 weeks. Whole blood, unfractionated, served as the material for total RNA extraction. CDR1 is MNHEY, CDR2 SVGEGT, per germline. This CDR3 spans 14 amino acids.

The clonotype originates from a human donor in good health. Some clones in this sample may be carry-over from other donors' samples. The chain combines TRBV6-2 or TRBV6-3 with TRBJ2-1, with TRBD2 identical over 14 bases. The specimen sequenced was whole blood. The CDR3 here is CASQTSGGAMEEFF. The CDR3 region has the DNA TGTGCAAGCCAGACTAGCGGGGGGGCTATGGAGGAGTTCTTC.